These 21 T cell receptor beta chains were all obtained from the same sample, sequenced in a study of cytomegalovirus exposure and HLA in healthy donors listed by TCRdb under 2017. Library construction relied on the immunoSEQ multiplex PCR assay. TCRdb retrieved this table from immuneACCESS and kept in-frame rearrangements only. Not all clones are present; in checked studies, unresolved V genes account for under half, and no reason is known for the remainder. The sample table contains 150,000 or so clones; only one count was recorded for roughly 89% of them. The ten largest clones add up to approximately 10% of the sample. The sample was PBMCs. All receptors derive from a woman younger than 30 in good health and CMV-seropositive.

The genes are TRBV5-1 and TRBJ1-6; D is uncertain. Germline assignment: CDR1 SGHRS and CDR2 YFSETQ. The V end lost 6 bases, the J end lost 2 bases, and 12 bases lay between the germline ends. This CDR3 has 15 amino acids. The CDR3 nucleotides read TGCGCCAGCACCCGGGGAGAGACCTATAATTCACCCCTCCACTTT. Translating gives CASTRGETYNSPLHF.

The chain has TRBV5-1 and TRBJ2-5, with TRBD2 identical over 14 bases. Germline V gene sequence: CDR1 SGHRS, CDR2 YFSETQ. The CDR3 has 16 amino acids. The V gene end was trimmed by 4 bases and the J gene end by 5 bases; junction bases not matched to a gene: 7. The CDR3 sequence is CASSPRLAGGRETQYF. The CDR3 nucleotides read TGCGCCAGCAGCCCGCGACTAGCGGGGGGGCGGGAGACCCAGTACTTC.

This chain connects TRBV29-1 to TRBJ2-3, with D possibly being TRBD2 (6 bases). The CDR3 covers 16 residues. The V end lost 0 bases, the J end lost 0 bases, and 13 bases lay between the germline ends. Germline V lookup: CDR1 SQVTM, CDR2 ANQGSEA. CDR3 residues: CSVEDRLVLSTDTQYF. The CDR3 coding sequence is TGCAGCGTTGAAGATCGACTAGTCCTAAGCACAGATACGCAGTATTTT.

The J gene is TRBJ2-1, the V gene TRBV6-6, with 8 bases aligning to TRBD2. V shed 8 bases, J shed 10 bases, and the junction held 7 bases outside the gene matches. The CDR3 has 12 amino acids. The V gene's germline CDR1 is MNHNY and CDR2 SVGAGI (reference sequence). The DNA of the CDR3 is TGTGCCAGCGGGGAGCGGGGGTGGGAGCAGTTCTTC. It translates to CASGERGWEQFF.

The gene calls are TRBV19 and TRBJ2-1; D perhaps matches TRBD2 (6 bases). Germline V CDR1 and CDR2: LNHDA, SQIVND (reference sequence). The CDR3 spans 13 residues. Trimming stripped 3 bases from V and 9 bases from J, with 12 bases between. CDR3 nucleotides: TGTGCCAGTAGTATGGGTGGGGGGATTGAGCAGTTCTTC. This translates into CASSMGGGIEQFF.

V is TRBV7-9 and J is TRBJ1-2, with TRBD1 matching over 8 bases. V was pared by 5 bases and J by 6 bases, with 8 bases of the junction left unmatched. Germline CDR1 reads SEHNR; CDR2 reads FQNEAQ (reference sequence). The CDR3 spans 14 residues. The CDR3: CASSQWDRKDGYTF. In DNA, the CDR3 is TGTGCCAGCAGCCAATGGGACAGGAAGGATGGCTACACCTTC. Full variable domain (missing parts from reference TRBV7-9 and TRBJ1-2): DTGVSQNPRHKITKRGQNVTFRCDPISEHNRLYWYRQTLGQGPEFLTYFQNEAQLEKSRLLSDRFSAERPKGSFSTLEIQRTEQGDSAMYLCASSQWDRKDGYTFGSGTRLTVV.

The CDR3 nucleotides are TGTGCCTGGAGTGTACAACGGGGGAGTTATGAGCAGTTCTTC. This translates into CAWSVQRGSYEQFF. This chain connects TRBV30 to TRBJ2-1; tentatively, D is TRBD2 (6 bases). From germline, CDR1 is GTSNPN and CDR2 SVGIG (reference sequence). Trimming removed 0 bases from V and 8 bases from J, with 14 bases in between. This CDR3 has 14 residues.

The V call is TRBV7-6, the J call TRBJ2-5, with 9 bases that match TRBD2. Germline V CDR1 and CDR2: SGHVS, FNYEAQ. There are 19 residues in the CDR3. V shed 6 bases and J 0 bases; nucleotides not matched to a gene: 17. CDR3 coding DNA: TGTGCCAGCAGTTGTAGCGGGGGCCCGATAACCCCGTACCAAGAGACCCAGTACTTC. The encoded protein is CASSCSGGPITPYQETQYF.

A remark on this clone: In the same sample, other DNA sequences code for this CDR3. The CDR3 bases are TGTGCCAGCAGTTTAGGGACAGGGTATGGCTACACCTTC. Translated: CASSLGTGYGYTF. This rearrangement joins TRBV27 to TRBJ1-2; 9 bases match TRBD1. The germline V gene has CDR1 MNHEY and CDR2 SMNVEV (reference sequence). The CDR3 length is 13 residues. The V segment lost 2 bases and the J segment 5 bases; nucleotides outside the gene matches: 0.

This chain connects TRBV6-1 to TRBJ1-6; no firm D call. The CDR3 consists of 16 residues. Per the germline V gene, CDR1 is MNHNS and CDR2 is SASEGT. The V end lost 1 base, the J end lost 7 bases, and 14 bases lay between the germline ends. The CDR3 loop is CASSEVKRPGNSPLHF. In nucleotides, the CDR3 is TGTGCCAGCAGTGAAGTTAAGAGGCCGGGGAATTCACCCCTCCACTTT.

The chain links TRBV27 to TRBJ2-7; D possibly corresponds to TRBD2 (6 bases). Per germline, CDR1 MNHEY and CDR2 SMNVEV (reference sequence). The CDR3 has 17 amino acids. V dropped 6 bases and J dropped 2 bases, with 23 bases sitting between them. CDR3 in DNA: TGTGCCAGCAGCCCCAGGTTTGGTGGGGGGACCGCCTACGAGCAGTACTTC. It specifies CASSPRFGGGTAYEQYF.

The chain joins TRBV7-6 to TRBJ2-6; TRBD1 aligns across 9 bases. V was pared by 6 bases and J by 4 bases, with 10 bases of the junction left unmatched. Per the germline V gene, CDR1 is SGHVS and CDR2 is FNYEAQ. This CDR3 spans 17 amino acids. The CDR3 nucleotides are TGTGCCAGCAGTACGGGACAGGGAATTTCCGGGGCCAACGTCCTGACTTTC. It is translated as CASSTGQGISGANVLTF. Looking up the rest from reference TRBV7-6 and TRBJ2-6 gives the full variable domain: GAGVSQSPRYKVTKRGQDVALRCDPISGHVSLYWYRQALGQGPEFLTYFNYEAQQDKSGLPNDRFSAERPEGSISTLTIQRTEQRDSAMYRCASSTGQGISGANVLTFGAGSRLTVL.

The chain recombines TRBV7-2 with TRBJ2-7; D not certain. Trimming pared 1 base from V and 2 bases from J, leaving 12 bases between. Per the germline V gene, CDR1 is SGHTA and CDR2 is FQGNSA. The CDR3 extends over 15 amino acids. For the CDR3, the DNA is TGTGCCAGCAGCTTAGACCCCACGAGTCCCTACGAGCAGTACTTC. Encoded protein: CASSLDPTSPYEQYF.

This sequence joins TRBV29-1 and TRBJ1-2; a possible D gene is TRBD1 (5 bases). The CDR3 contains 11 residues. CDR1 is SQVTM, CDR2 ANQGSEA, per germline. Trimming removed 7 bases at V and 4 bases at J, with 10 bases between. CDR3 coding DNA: TGCAGCGGTGGGGGGACCTATGGCTACACCTTC. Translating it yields CSGGGTYGYTF.

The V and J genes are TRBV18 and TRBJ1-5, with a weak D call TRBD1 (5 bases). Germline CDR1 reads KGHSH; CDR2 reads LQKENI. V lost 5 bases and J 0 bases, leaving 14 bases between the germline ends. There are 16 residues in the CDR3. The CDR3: CASSELTGGSNQPQHF. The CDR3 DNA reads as TGTGCCAGCTCAGAATTGACCGGGGGTAGCAATCAGCCCCAGCATTTT. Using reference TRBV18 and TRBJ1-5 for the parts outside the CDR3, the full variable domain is NAGVMQNPRHLVRRRGQEARLRCSPMKGHSHVYWYRQLPEEGLKFMVYLQKENIIDESGMPKERFSAEFPKEGPSILRIQQVVRGDSAAYFCASSELTGGSNQPQHFGDGTRLSIL.

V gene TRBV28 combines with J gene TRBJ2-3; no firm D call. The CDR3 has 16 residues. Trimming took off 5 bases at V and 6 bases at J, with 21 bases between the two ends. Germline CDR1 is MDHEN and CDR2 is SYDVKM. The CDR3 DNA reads TGTGCCAGCAGTCCCTCTCTCCCCAGCGATCAGGATACGCAGTATTTT. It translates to CASSPSLPSDQDTQYF.

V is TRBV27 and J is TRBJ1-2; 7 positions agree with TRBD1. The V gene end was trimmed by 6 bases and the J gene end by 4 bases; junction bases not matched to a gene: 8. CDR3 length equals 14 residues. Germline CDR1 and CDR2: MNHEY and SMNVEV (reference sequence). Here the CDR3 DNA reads TGTGCCAGCAGAAGGACAGGCCCGATCTATGGCTACACCTTC. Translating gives CASRRTGPIYGYTF.

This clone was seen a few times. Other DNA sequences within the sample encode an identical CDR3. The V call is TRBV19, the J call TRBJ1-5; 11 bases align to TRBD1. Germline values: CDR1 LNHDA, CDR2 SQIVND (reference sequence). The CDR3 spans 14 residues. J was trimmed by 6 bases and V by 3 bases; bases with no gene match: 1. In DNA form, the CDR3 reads TGTGCCAGTAGTATCGGACAGGGGGCTCAGCCCCAGCATTTT. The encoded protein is CASSIGQGAQPQHF.

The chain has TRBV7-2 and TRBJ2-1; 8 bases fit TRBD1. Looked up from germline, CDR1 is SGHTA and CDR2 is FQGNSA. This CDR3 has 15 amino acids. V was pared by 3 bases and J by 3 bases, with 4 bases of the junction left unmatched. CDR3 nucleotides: TGTGCCAGCAGCTTCGACAGGGGCGGCTACAATGAGCAGTTCTTC. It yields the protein CASSFDRGGYNEQFF.

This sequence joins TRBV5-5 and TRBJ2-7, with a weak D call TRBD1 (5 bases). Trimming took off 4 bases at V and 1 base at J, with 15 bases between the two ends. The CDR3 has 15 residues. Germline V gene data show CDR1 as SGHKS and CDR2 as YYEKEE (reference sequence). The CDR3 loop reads CASSPSRVESYEQYF. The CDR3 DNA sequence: TGTGCCAGCAGCCCTTCCAGGGTCGAATCCTACGAGCAGTACTTC.

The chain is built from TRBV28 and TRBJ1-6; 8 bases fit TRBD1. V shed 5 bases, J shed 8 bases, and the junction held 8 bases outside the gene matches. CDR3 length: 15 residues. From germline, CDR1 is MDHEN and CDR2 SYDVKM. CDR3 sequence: CASSAPDREYSPLHF. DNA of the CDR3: TGTGCCAGCAGTGCTCCGGACAGGGAATATTCACCCCTCCACTTT.